This TCR beta chain was profiled in a study of human T cells and chemical hapten exposure. The study's findings and limits: Expanded TCR counts at PT1 went up together with patch test score, a positive correlation.

Time point of the sample: patch test 2, 6 weeks after DPC sensitization. Described treatment: therapeutic diphenylcyclopropenone sensitization with weekly scalp DPC. Germline assignment: CDR1 SGHDT and CDR2 YYEEEE. The CDR3 extends over 13 amino acids. V was pared by 4 bases and J by 2 bases, with 9 bases between. This clonotype was recorded at least ten times. Its antigen is still unknown. TCRdb re-derived calls from the RACE reads in MiXCR, one entry per CDR3 protein. Here the sample spans tens of thousands of distinct CDR3 sequences, more than 8.5% being singletons. The chain is built from TRBV5-6 and TRBJ2-5; a weak D match, TRBD2 (6 bases). The sequence came from a woman aged 25-40 years with alopecia areata. Some clones in this sample may be carry-over from other donors' samples. The material sequenced was whole blood, taken in connection with sensitization to the hapten diphenylcyclopropenone (DPC). CDR3 in amino acids: CASSRGTQETQYF. CDR3 DNA sequence: TGTGCCAGCAGCCGGGGGACGCAAGAGACCCAGTACTTC. The whole variable domain, remainder taken from reference TRBV5-6 and TRBJ2-5, is DAGVTQSPTHLIKTRGQQVTLRCSPKSGHDTVSWYQQALGQGPQFIFQYYEEEERQRGNFPDRFSGHQFPNYSSELNVNALLLGDSALYLCASSRGTQETQYFGPGTRLLVL.